This T cell receptor beta chain was captured by sequencing in a study of OX40 agonist ivuxolimab in advanced cancers. Study details: Enrollees could have had prior anti-PD-1, anti-PD-L1 or anti-CTLA-4 therapy, which about 40% had received. Three dose-escalation patients had partial responses: one with hepatocellular carcinoma and two with cutaneous melanoma.

This table comes from immunoSEQ multiplex PCR, and its TCRdb copy is limited to in-frame clones, with some not included. The data hold approximately 37,000 clones, with about 76% observed a single time. Germline loops: CDR1 KGHSH, CDR2 LQKENI. The CDR3 has 16 residues. The V gene end was trimmed by 3 bases and the J gene end by 1 base; junction bases not matched to a gene: 4. Blood draws occurred at baseline, cycle 4 day 1, and cycle 7 day 1. This specimen was CD4+ or CD8+ T cells sorted from blood, taken in a trial of the OX40 agonist ivuxolimab. The sequence was collected from an adult with an advanced solid tumor such as melanoma, head and neck, liver or kidney cancer. The gene calls are TRBV18 and TRBJ2-2, with 8 bases lining up with TRBD1. CDR3 in amino acids: CASSPQGAKNTGELFF. The CDR3 DNA is TGTGCCAGCTCACCGCAGGGGGCAAAGAACACCGGGGAGCTGTTTTTT.